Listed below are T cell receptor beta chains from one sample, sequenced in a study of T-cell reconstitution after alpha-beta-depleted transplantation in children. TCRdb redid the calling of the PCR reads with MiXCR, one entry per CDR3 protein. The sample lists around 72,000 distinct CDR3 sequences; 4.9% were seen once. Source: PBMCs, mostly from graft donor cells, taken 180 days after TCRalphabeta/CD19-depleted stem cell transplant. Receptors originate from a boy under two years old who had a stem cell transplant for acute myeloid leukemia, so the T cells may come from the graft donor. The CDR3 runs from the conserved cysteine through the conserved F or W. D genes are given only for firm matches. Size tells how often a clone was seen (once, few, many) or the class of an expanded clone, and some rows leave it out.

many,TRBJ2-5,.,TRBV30,TGTGCCTGGAGTACCTCGGTGACCCAGTACTTC,CAWSTSVTQYF
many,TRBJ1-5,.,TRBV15,TGTGCCACCAGCAGAGATATTGCCCGGGACACCTATCAGCCCCAGCATTTT,CATSRDIARDTYQPQHF
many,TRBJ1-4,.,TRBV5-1,TGCGCCAGCAGCTTGGGGACCGACGAAAAACTGTTTTTT,CASSLGTDEKLFF
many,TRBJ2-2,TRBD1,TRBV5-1,TGCGCCAGCAGCAAATCGACAGGGGGCTACACCGGGGAGCTGTTTTTT,CASSKSTGGYTGELFF
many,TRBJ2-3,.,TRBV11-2,TGTGCCAGCAGTTTTCTTTTCACAGATACGCAGTATTTT,CASSFLFTDTQYF
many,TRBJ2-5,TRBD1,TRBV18,TGTGCCAGCTCACCATTGTTTACAGGGGGAGAGACCCAGTACTTC,CASSPLFTGGETQYF
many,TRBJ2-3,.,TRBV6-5,TGTGCCAGCAGTACGACAGGCTTAGGCACAGATACGCAGTATTTT,CASSTTGLGTDTQYF
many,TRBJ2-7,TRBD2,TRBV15,TGTGCCACCAGCAGGGGGAGGGAGCGGCCCTACGAGCAGTACTTC,CATSRGRERPYEQYF
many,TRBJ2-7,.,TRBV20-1,TGCAGTGCAACCGGGACCTCCTACGAGCAGTACTTC,CSATGTSYEQYF
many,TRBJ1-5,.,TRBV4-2,TGTGCCAGCAGCCAAGGGGCGGGGGGGCCTGTTCAGCCCCAGCATTTT,CASSQGAGGPVQPQHF
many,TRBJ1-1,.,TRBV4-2,TGTGCCAGCAGCCAAGATGACAGCATCAACACTGAAGCTTTCTTT,CASSQDDSINTEAFF
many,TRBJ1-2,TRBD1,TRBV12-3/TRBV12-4,TGTGCCAGCAGTTTCGAGACAGGGGGTCCCTATGGCTACACCTTC,CASSFETGGPYGYTF
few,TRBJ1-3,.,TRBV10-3,TGTGCCATCAGGAACGGGTCCGGAAACACCATATATTTT,CAIRNGSGNTIYF
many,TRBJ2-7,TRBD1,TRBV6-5,TGTGCCAGCAGTTACTCGGCAGGGGGCGCCGAGACGCAGTACTTC,CASSYSAGGAETQYF
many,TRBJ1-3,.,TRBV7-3,TGTGCCAGCAGCCCCCAACAGGGTCCTGGAAACACCATATATTTT,CASSPQQGPGNTIYF
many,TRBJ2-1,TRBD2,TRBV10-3,TGTGCCATCAGCGGGGGGGCCTTCGATGAGCAGTTCTTC,CAISGGAFDEQFF
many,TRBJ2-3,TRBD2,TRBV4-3,TGCGCCAGCAGCCAGACTAGCGGGAGTACAGATACGCAGTATTTT,CASSQTSGSTDTQYF
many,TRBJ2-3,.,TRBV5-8,TGTGCCAGCAGCTTGGGCAGGGGCCCCCCCACAGATACGCAGTATTTT,CASSLGRGPPTDTQYF
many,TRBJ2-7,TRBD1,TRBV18,TGTGCCAGCTCATCTCTGGACAGGGGCGAGCAGTACTTC,CASSSLDRGEQYF
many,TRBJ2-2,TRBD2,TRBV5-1,TGCGCCAGCAGCCTCCCGACTAGCCCTCCCGGGGAGCTGTTTTTT,CASSLPTSPPGELFF
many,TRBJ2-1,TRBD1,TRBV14,TGTGCCAGCAGCTCCGGGACAGGGTCATACAATGAGCAGTTCTTC,CASSSGTGSYNEQFF
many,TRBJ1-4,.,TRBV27,TGTGCCAGCAGTTCCTTGGGGTCCTTTCCAACTAATGAAAAACTGTTTTTT,CASSSLGSFPTNEKLFF
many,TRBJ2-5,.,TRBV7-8,TGTGCCAGCAGCCCTAGAGACACGGGAGCCCTGACCCAGTACTTC,CASSPRDTGALTQYF
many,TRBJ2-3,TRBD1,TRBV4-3,TGCGCCAGCAGCCCGGGACAGGGGGACACAGATACGCAGTATTTT,CASSPGQGDTDTQYF
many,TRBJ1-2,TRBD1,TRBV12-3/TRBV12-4,TGTGCCAGCAGTCTAACAGGGGCGGGTGGCTACACCTTC,CASSLTGAGGYTF
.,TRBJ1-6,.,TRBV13,TGTGCCAGCAGCTTCCGGGGGATTAATTCACCCCTCCACTTT,CASSFRGINSPLHF
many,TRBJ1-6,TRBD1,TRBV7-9,TGTGCCAGCAGCTTAGCTGGCAGGGGGGATTCACCCCTCCACTTT,CASSLAGRGDSPLHF
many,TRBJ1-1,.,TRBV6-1,TGTGCCAGCAGTGAGCACGACAGGAACACTGAAGCTTTCTTT,CASSEHDRNTEAFF
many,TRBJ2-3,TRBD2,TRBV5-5,TGTGCCAGCAGCTTGTTGGCTAGCGGGGAGATAGATACGCAGTATTTT,CASSLLASGEIDTQYF
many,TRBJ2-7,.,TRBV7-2,TGTGCCAGCAGCTTAGTTTATCCCGACAGCGAGCAGTACTTC,CASSLVYPDSEQYF
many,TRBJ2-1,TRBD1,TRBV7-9,TGTGCCAGCAGCCCGGCGGACAGGGGGGCATACAATGAGCAGTTCTTC,CASSPADRGAYNEQFF
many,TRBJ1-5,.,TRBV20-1,TGCAGTGCTAGACCTCTAACCCCCAGGCGTCAGCCCCAGCATTTT,CSARPLTPRRQPQHF
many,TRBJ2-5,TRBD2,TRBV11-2,TGTGCCAGCAGCGTTCCGCTAGCGGGGCAAGAGACCCAGTACTTC,CASSVPLAGQETQYF
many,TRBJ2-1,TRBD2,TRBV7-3,TGTGCCAGCAGATCCGGGACTAGCGGTTACAATGAGCAGTTCTTC,CASRSGTSGYNEQFF
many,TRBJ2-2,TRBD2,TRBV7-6,TGTGCCAGCAGCTTATTCGGGACTAGAGTCACCGGGGAGCTGTTTTTT,CASSLFGTRVTGELFF